These 10 T cell receptor beta chains came from one sample sequenced in a study of blood T cells in healthy people across ages (dated by TCRdb to the mid-2010s). The library was produced with 5' RACE. Sequencing used an Illumina HiSeq 2500. The second PCR ran for about 6 to 12 cycles and used a J-beta primer mix along with a sample-barcoded 5' primer. TCRdb itself trimmed the public reads at Q25 with fastp, ran MiXCR and retained productive beta chains. CDR3 protein sequences are deduplicated, and each keeps its most common genes and DNA. Counted in this sample were some 1.5 million distinct CDR3 sequences; approximately 28% of them appeared once. 7% to 9% of the sample lies in the top ten. Input material: blood. These receptors came from a woman in her 30s in good health.

In this sample, this clonotype turned up a few times. The chain combines TRBV20-1 with TRBJ2-7; 7 bases agree with TRBD1. This CDR3 has 12 residues. J lost 5 bases, V lost 3 bases, and 4 bases had no gene match. From germline, CDR1 is DFQATT and CDR2 SNEGSKA (reference sequence). CDR3 region: CSARKGADEQYF. CDR3 bases: TGCAGTGCTAGGAAGGGGGCCGACGAGCAGTACTTC.

This clonotype has a count of ten or more. This chain links TRBV7-2 with TRBJ2-5; D might be TRBD1 (6 bases). V was pared by 5 bases and J by 0 bases, with 10 bases between. Per germline, CDR1 SGHTA and CDR2 FQGNSA. The CDR3 is 14 residues long. CDR3 nucleotide sequence: TGTGCCAGCAGCAGGGACACTTACCAAGAGACCCAGTACTTC. Amino acids: CASSRDTYQETQYF.

The chain joins TRBV28 to TRBJ1-1, with TRBD1 as a possible D gene (5 bases). CDR3 length equals 14 residues. V was pared by 6 bases and J by 3 bases, with 14 bases between. The germline gives CDR1 MDHEN, CDR2 SYDVKM. The CDR3 here is CASRPPGVDTEAFF. CDR3 coding DNA: TGTGCCAGCAGACCTCCGGGGGTGGACACTGAAGCTTTCTTT.

With regard to this clonotype: Being one base from a much bigger clone, this may be a read error. The V and J genes are TRBV5-1 and TRBJ2-5; no firm D call. Trimming shortened V by 4 bases and J by 5 bases, and 15 bases separated the two germline ends. Germline lookup yields CDR1 SGHRS and CDR2 YFSETQ. The CDR3 runs 14 residues. DNA of the CDR3: TGCGCCAGCAGCCTCGATACGGGTCGCGAGACCCAGTACTTC. Protein sequence: CASSLDTGRETQYF.

This clonotype showed up just a few times. The rearrangement uses TRBV7-3 and TRBJ2-1; TRBD2 matches 8 bases. CDR3 length: 14 amino acids. Germline V gene data show CDR1 as SGHTA and CDR2 as FQGTGA. V shed 5 bases and J 3 bases; nucleotides not matched to a gene: 3. The CDR3 here is CASSRGLDYNEQFF. For the CDR3, the DNA is TGTGCCAGCAGCCGGGGACTAGACTACAATGAGCAGTTCTTC.

The rearrangement joins TRBV10-3 to TRBJ1-1, with D perhaps TRBD1 (5 bases). The CDR3 runs 14 residues. Between the trimmed V and J ends, which lost 3 bases and 11 bases, there was a span of 19 bases. The V gene's germline CDR1 is ENHRY and CDR2 SYGVKD. The CDR3 loop reads CAISDVRAAQGAFF. The CDR3 DNA follows: TGTGCCATCAGTGATGTCAGGGCGGCCCAAGGGGCTTTCTTT.

The chain uses TRBV14 and TRBJ1-1; no definite D call. Germline V gives CDR1 SGHDN, CDR2 FVKESK. The CDR3 contains 15 residues. The V gene lost 4 bases and the J gene lost 0 bases, with 12 bases spanning the gap. This CDR3 is CASSPIVGMNTEAFF. The DNA for the CDR3 is TGTGCCAGCAGCCCCATAGTAGGGATGAACACTGAAGCTTTCTTT.

The gene calls are TRBV7-9 and TRBJ1-1; TRBD1 matches at 7 bases. V shed 6 bases, J shed 3 bases, and the junction held 7 bases outside the gene matches. The V gene's germline CDR1 is SEHNR and CDR2 FQNEAQ (reference sequence). This CDR3 spans 14 amino acids. In DNA, the CDR3 is TGTGCCAGCAGAACAGGGGTGGGATACACTGAAGCTTTCTTT. It is translated as CASRTGVGYTEAFF.

This clonotype has a count of ten or more. The rearrangement joins TRBV4-3 to TRBJ2-6, with D perhaps TRBD1 (5 bases). CDR3 length: 15 amino acids. Trimming shortened V by 3 bases and J by 2 bases, and 8 bases separated the two germline ends. Germline V gene lookup returns CDR1 LGHNA and CDR2 YSLEER. The CDR3: CASSHVRAGANVLTF. The DNA for the CDR3 is TGCGCCAGCAGCCATGTCAGGGCTGGGGCCAACGTCCTGACTTTC.

This clonotype has at least ten counts. The rearrangement uses TRBV6-2 or TRBV6-3 and TRBJ2-7, with TRBD2 identical over 7 bases. The junction had 4 bases not matched to a gene; V was cut back by 5 bases and J by 3 bases. CDR3 size: 13 residues. CDR1 is MNHEY and CDR2 is SVGEGT in the germline V gene. Written as DNA, the CDR3 is TGTGCCAGCAGTCGACTAGCCTTCTACGAGCAGTACTTC. This translates into CASSRLAFYEQYF.